The clone carrying this T cell receptor (beta chain) was detected a few times. Its antigen is unknown. The germline V gene has CDR1 KGHDR and CDR2 SFDVKD. V was cut by 2 bases and J by 3 bases, with 21 bases left in between. This CDR3 has 18 residues. This entry belongs to a study of blood T cells in healthy people across ages. Whole-study results and caveats: Observed TCR beta diversity per million T cells went down as age went up. This fall followed a roughly linear course with age. Observed TCR beta diversity showed a strong correlation with the percentage of naive T cells as measured by flow cytometry.

Each donor had around 10 milliliters of peripheral blood drawn. Primed by a sample-barcoded 5' primer and a J-beta primer mix, a second PCR proceeded for about 6 to 11 cycles. Every cDNA was tagged by a template-switch adaptor with 12 random nucleotides. In TCRdb, the 5' RACE reads were re-called with MiXCR into one record per CDR3 protein. The data hold 1.5 million to 2 million distinct CDR3 sequences, with under 30% observed a single time. The chain has TRBV24-1 and TRBJ2-5; D may correspond to TRBD1 or TRBD2 (6 bases each). What was sequenced was blood. The receptor comes from a woman aged 30 to 39 in good health. The CDR3 nucleotides read TGTGCCACCAGTGATTCGATGCAGAGGGGGGATTTGAAAGAGACCCAGTACTTC. It yields the protein CATSDSMQRGDLKETQYF.